One and the same sample provided the 13 T cell receptor beta chains below, sequenced in a study of blood T cell repertoires in COVID-19. Some clones are missing from TCRdb's copy, which holds only in-frame ones; the method was immunoSEQ multiplex PCR. This table has fewer than 300,000 clones, roughly 90% appearing once. Sequenced material: peripheral blood. The receptors come from a young woman with COVID-19, enrolled during active disease.

V is TRBV19 and J is TRBJ1-3; D perhaps matches TRBD1 (5 bases). V was clipped by 5 bases and J by 2 bases, with 13 bases between them. There are 15 residues in the CDR3. Germline values: CDR1 LNHDA, CDR2 SQIVND (reference sequence). The CDR3, as DNA: TGTGCCAGTAGTGCGGGGACCGCCGCTGGAAACACCATATATTTT. Protein sequence: CASSAGTAAGNTIYF.

The chain carries TRBV9 and TRBJ1-5; tentatively, D is TRBD1 (5 bases). The CDR3 is made up of 14 amino acids. CDR1 and CDR2 from the germline V gene are SGDLS and YYNGEE. V shed 5 bases and J shed 0 bases, with 9 bases lying between them. In nucleotides, the CDR3 is TGTGCCAGCAGTCCAGGGAATAGCAATCAGCCCCAGCATTTT. Translated, it gives CASSPGNSNQPQHF. The whole variable domain, filled in from reference TRBV9 and TRBJ1-5, reads DSGVTQTPKHLITATGQRVTLRCSPRSGDLSVYWYQQSLDQGLQFLIQYYNGEERAKGNILERFSAQQFPDLHSELNLSSLELGDSALYFCASSPGNSNQPQHFGDGTRLSIL.

CDR3 sequence (DNA): TGTGCCAGCAGTGGGCGCGTGAACACTGAAGCTTTCTTT. Translation: CASSGRVNTEAFF. The chain carries TRBV12-3 or TRBV12-4 and TRBJ1-1, with unresolved D. With 5 bases removed from V and 0 bases from J, the gap between germline ends came to 7 bases. The CDR3 extends over 13 amino acids.

The V call is TRBV3-1 (or the pseudogene TRBV3-2), the J call TRBJ1-4; D is unclear. The germline V gene encodes CDR1 LGHDT and CDR2 YNNKEL (reference sequence). V was shortened by 4 bases and J by 5 bases, with 8 bases between the two germline ends. The CDR3 has 13 amino acids. The CDR3 loop is CASSPSGNEKLFF. The CDR3 DNA reads as TGTGCCAGCAGCCCCTCGGGAAATGAAAAACTGTTTTTT.

This clone was recorded many times. The chain carries TRBV5-1 and TRBJ1-6, with 9 bases aligning to TRBD1. Germline lookup yields CDR1 SGHRS and CDR2 YFSETQ. The trim removed 0 bases at V and 6 bases at J, leaving 4 bases unmatched. There are 16 residues in the CDR3. The CDR3 DNA follows: TGCGCCAGCAGCTTGGGCTTGGGACAGGGTAATTCACCCCTCCACTTT. It is translated as CASSLGLGQGNSPLHF.

This clone was seen only once. J is TRBJ1-5 and V is TRBV28; a weak D match, TRBD1 (6 bases). V gave up 3 bases and J gave up 5 bases, with 14 bases separating them. Germline CDR1 is MDHEN and CDR2 is SYDVKM. The CDR3 covers 15 residues. CDR3 sequence: CASSFPDSGYQPQHF. The CDR3 nucleotides read TGTGCCAGCAGTTTTCCGGACAGTGGGTATCAGCCCCAGCATTTT.

This chain uses TRBV28 with TRBJ2-7, with 8 bases identical to TRBD1. This CDR3 has 15 amino acids. The germline V gene encodes CDR1 MDHEN and CDR2 SYDVKM. Trimming took 6 bases from V and 0 from J; bases not matched to a gene: 7. In nucleotides, the CDR3 is TGTGCCAGCAGCCCTGTGGACAGGGACTCCTACGAGCAGTACTTC. It is translated as CASSPVDRDSYEQYF.

The chain employs TRBV5-6 and TRBJ1-1, with D unresolved. Trimming left V 6 bases short and J 5 bases short, with 11 bases between. The CDR3 spans 12 residues. CDR1 is SGHDT, CDR2 YYEEEE, per germline. The CDR3 DNA follows: TGTGCCAGCACCCAGACGGGGACTGAAGCTTTCTTT. Translating gives CASTQTGTEAFF.

The gene calls are TRBV6-5 and TRBJ2-3; 7 bases fit TRBD2. V was clipped by 6 bases and J by 3 bases; unmatched bases: 3. CDR1 and CDR2 (germline): MNHEY, SVGAGI. CDR3 length: 13 amino acids. The CDR3 region has the DNA TGTGCCAGCAGATTTAGCGGGACAGATACGCAGTATTTT. Protein sequence: CASRFSGTDTQYF.

Here the CDR3 reads CAWSAQGVKNSPLHF. The CDR3 DNA follows: TGTGCCTGGAGTGCACAGGGGGTGAAAAATTCACCCCTCCACTTT. This chain links TRBV30 with TRBJ1-6; TRBD1 agrees at 8 bases. V shed 1 base, J shed 7 bases, and the junction held 6 bases outside the gene matches. Per germline, CDR1 GTSNPN and CDR2 SVGIG (reference sequence). The length of the CDR3 is 15 residues.

The chain recombines TRBV5-1 with TRBJ1-1; possibly TRBD1 for D (6 bases). Germline CDR1 SGHRS, CDR2 YFSETQ. The CDR3 length is 14 residues. V was clipped by 7 bases and J by 0 bases, with 13 bases between them. The CDR3 region is CASSTGTMNTEAFF. CDR3 in DNA: TGCGCCAGCTCCACCGGGACAATGAACACTGAAGCTTTCTTT.

The genes are TRBV28 and TRBJ1-3; D is ambiguous. This CDR3 contains 14 residues. Germline CDR1 reads MDHEN; CDR2 reads SYDVKM. The V gene lost 6 bases and the J gene lost 0 bases, with 9 bases spanning the gap. The CDR3 bases are TGTGCCAGCAGCCTGCGTAACTCTGGAAACACCATATATTTT. Amino acid sequence: CASSLRNSGNTIYF.

The chain is built from TRBV5-4 and TRBJ2-1; 9 bases are a match to TRBD2. Germline CDR1 SGHNT, CDR2 YYREEE (reference sequence). J was trimmed by 0 bases and V by 2 bases; bases with no gene match: 9. The CDR3 has 18 residues. CDR3: CASSLGGGRAISYNEQFF. As DNA, the CDR3 is TGTGCCAGCAGCTTAGGAGGCGGGAGGGCCATCTCCTACAATGAGCAGTTCTTC.